One sample yielded the 20 T cell receptor beta chains listed below, sequenced in a study of blood T cell repertoires in COVID-19. TCRdb's table, derived via immunoSEQ multiplex PCR, lists solely in-frame clones and lacks some. The sample lists approximately 200,000 clones, around 88% occurring once. Sequences were obtained from peripheral blood. The receptors originated from a woman aged 25 to 39 with acute or convalescent COVID-19.

The chain carries TRBV28 and TRBJ1-4; D remains unclear. The germline V gene has CDR1 MDHEN and CDR2 SYDVKM. The CDR3 is made up of 14 amino acids. The V gene lost 6 bases and the J gene lost 8 bases, with 16 bases spanning the gap. CDR3 in amino acids: CASSLSAGREKLFF. The CDR3 DNA is TGTGCCAGCAGCCTATCCGCGGGCAGGGAAAAACTGTTTTTT.

The chain is built from TRBV28 and TRBJ2-7; 7 nucleotides agree with TRBD2. V lost 5 bases, J lost 2 bases, and 0 bases stayed unmatched. CDR1 and CDR2 from the germline V gene are MDHEN and SYDVKM. The CDR3 runs to 12 residues. CDR3 amino acids: CASSGRAYEQYF. Written as DNA, the CDR3 is TGTGCCAGCAGTGGGAGGGCCTACGAGCAGTACTTC.

The chain employs TRBV27 and TRBJ2-3; 10 bases align to TRBD1. The length of the CDR3 is 19 residues. V was clipped by 6 bases and J by 7 bases; unmatched bases: 22. The germline gives CDR1 MNHEY, CDR2 SMNVEV (reference sequence). CDR3 region: CASRTQSSVTGGDWHTQYF. The DNA for the CDR3 is TGTGCCAGCAGGACCCAGTCCTCAGTGACAGGGGGCGATTGGCATACGCAGTATTTT.

The CDR3 region is CASSLGHREIDETQYF. CDR3 bases: TGTGCCAGCAGCTTAGGACACAGGGAGATCGATGAGACCCAGTACTTC. The rearrangement links TRBV7-6 to TRBJ2-5; TRBD1 might be the D (6 bases). CDR3 length equals 16 residues. Germline CDR1 and CDR2: SGHVS and FNYEAQ. Trimming stripped 1 base from V and 5 bases from J, with 17 bases between. Filled out from reference TRBV7-6 and TRBJ2-5, the complete variable domain reads GAGVSQSPRYKVTKRGQDVALRCDPISGHVSLYWYRQALGQGPEFLTYFNYEAQQDKSGLPNDRFSAERPEGSISTLTIQRTEQRDSAMYRCASSLGHREIDETQYFGPGTRLLVL.

The chain carries TRBV11-2 and TRBJ2-7; possibly TRBD1 for D (5 bases). Looked up from germline, CDR1 is SGHAT and CDR2 is FQNNGV. CDR3 size: 12 residues. V shed 5 bases and J shed 4 bases, with 9 bases lying between them. CDR3 loop: CASSLKGYEQYF. The CDR3 DNA reads as TGTGCCAGCAGCCTCAAGGGGTACGAGCAGTACTTC.

J is TRBJ2-3 and V is TRBV5-1, with 10 nucleotides matching TRBD2. V dropped 10 bases and J dropped 3; count of bases not matched to a gene: 14. Germline CDR1 SGHRS, CDR2 YFSETQ. This CDR3 is 16 amino acids long. CDR3 nucleotides: TGCGCCGGGAAGGAGCGGGAGGGCATTAATACAGATACGCAGTATTTT. Encoded protein: CAGKEREGINTDTQYF.

This sequence joins TRBV24-1 and TRBJ2-3; D is uncertain. This CDR3 comprises 15 residues. V was trimmed by 9 bases and J by 6 bases, leaving 21 bases between them. Germline CDR1 reads KGHDR; CDR2 reads SFDVKD. The CDR3: CATGVPGAPHDTQYF. CDR3 DNA: TGTGCCACCGGCGTTCCCGGAGCGCCCCACGATACGCAGTATTTT.

In its sample, this clone was seen once. CDR3 sequence (DNA): TGTGCCAGCAGTGAATTGGCTCTCCCAGCTTTCTTT. This gives the protein CASSELALPAFF. The chain recombines TRBV6-1 with TRBJ1-1; D is unclear. Trimming cost V 2 bases and J 10 bases, with 11 bases left between them. Germline V gives CDR1 MNHNS, CDR2 SASEGT. This CDR3 is built from 12 residues.

J is TRBJ2-1 and V is TRBV4-1; TRBD2 is a possible D gene (7 bases). V lost 5 bases, J lost 4 bases, and 18 bases lay in between. This CDR3 is built from 16 residues. Germline CDR1 and CDR2: MGHRA and YSYEKL. The CDR3 nucleotides are TGCGCCAGCAGCGCAAGTCCCGGGGGGCGATACAATGAGCAGTTCTTC. It encodes CASSASPGGRYNEQFF.

The table lists this clone with many counts. The rearrangement links TRBV28 to TRBJ2-7, with 9 bases identical to TRBD2. This CDR3 has 15 amino acids. Germline V CDR1 and CDR2: MDHEN, SYDVKM. Unmatched junction bases numbered 3, after V lost 1 base and J lost 2 bases. For the CDR3, the DNA is TGTGCCAGCAGTTTATTGGCTAGCGGGACCTACGAGCAGTACTTC. Amino acid sequence: CASSLLASGTYEQYF.

The chain has TRBV7-9 and TRBJ1-3; D call uncertain. This CDR3 comprises 13 residues. Germline values: CDR1 SEHNR, CDR2 FQNEAQ (reference sequence). Trimming stripped 7 bases from V and 2 bases from J, with 9 bases between. Here the CDR3 DNA reads TGTGCCAGCATGAGGAGTCCTGGAAACACCATATATTTT. Its translation: CASMRSPGNTIYF. Full variable domain (remainder filled in from reference TRBV7-9 and TRBJ1-3): DTGVSQNPRHKITKRGQNVTFRCDPISEHNRLYWYRQTLGQGPEFLTYFQNEAQLEKSRLLSDRFSAERPKGSFSTLEIQRTEQGDSAMYLCASMRSPGNTIYFGEGSWLTVV.

The V and J genes are TRBV28 and TRBJ1-6; 8 bases agree with TRBD1. With 10 bases clipped from V and 4 bases from J, the junction kept 9 bases outside the gene matches. The CDR3 runs 15 residues. Germline-derived CDR1 and CDR2 are MDHEN and SYDVKM. CDR3 region: CATRQGPPYNSPLHF. CDR3 coding DNA: TGTGCCACCAGACAGGGGCCGCCATATAATTCACCCCTCCACTTT.

The rearrangement joins TRBV6-5 to TRBJ2-7; D possibly corresponds to TRBD2 (5 bases). Deletions cut 8 bases from V and 6 bases from J, with 14 bases between. The CDR3 is 12 amino acids. Germline V gene sequence: CDR1 MNHEY, CDR2 SVGAGI. CDR3 in amino acids: CASSVGAVEQYF. CDR3 bases: TGTGCCAGCTCGGTGGGAGCAGTCGAGCAGTACTTC.

This clone occurred once. One end of the junction does not line up with germline, which may come from a read error. The chain couples TRBV20-1 to TRBJ2-7; 11 positions agree with TRBD2. This CDR3 contains 11 residues. Looked up from germline, CDR1 is DFQATT and CDR2 is SNEGSKA (reference sequence). CDR3: CGWTVAGGPHF. As DNA, the CDR3 is TGCGGATGGACAGTAGCGGGAGGGCCCCACTTC.

This clone was recorded a few times. The V gene is TRBV28, the J gene TRBJ2-3; tentative D call: TRBD2 (6 bases). Trimming removed 5 bases from V and 1 base from J, with 16 bases in between. CDR1 is MDHEN and CDR2 is SYDVKM in the germline V gene. The CDR3 sequence is 16 residues long. CDR3 loop: CASSQPGTLRTDTQYF. Written as DNA, the CDR3 is TGTGCCAGCAGTCAACCCGGGACTTTACGCACAGATACGCAGTATTTT.

CDR3 nucleotides: TGCGCCAGCAGCTTGGGAGTTATCTCTGGAAACACCATATATTTT. Translating it yields CASSLGVISGNTIYF. The J gene is TRBJ1-3, the V gene TRBV5-1; D gene ambiguous. The germline V and J ends were trimmed by 0 bases and 0 bases, with 7 bases remaining between them. Germline loops: CDR1 SGHRS, CDR2 YFSETQ. CDR3 length: 15 residues.

This clone was counted only a few times. The gene calls are TRBV28 and TRBJ1-2; unclear D gene. The V and J ends lost 2 bases and 4 bases respectively, with 5 bases between them. The CDR3 consists of 12 residues. The germline CDR1 and CDR2 sequences are MDHEN and SYDVKM. CDR3 amino acids: CASSLQVYGYTF. The CDR3 nucleotides read TGTGCCAGCAGTTTACAGGTCTATGGCTACACCTTC.

This clone was counted only a few times. The gene calls are TRBV11-3 and TRBJ1-1; 10 positions agree with TRBD1. V shed 5 bases, J shed 5 bases, and the junction held 8 bases outside the gene matches. The germline V gene encodes CDR1 SGHNT and CDR2 YENEEA. This CDR3 spans 15 amino acids. CDR3 nucleotide sequence: TGTGCCAGCAGCAGACAGGGGGCGCCGATAACTGAAGCTTTCTTT. The encoded protein is CASSRQGAPITEAFF.

Only a few counts were recorded for this clone. The rearrangement links TRBV9 to TRBJ1-5; unclear D gene. The CDR3 is made up of 14 amino acids. CDR1 is SGDLS and CDR2 is YYNGEE in the germline V gene. V lost 3 bases to trimming and J lost 0 bases, with 7 bases between them. The CDR3: CASSGGLSNQPQHF. The CDR3 coding sequence is TGTGCCAGCAGCGGAGGTCTTAGCAATCAGCCCCAGCATTTT.

This chain links TRBV18 with TRBJ2-3; 8 nucleotides align to TRBD1. CDR1 KGHSH and CDR2 LQKENI come from the germline V gene. Germline trimming cut 4 bases from V and 1 base from J; bases unmatched to any gene: 7. The CDR3 consists of 16 residues. CDR3 in DNA: TGTGCCAGCTCACAGGACAGGGAAGGTGGCACAGATACGCAGTATTTT. It yields the protein CASSQDREGGTDTQYF.